This T cell receptor beta chain is from a study of shared clonotypes between healthy human individuals. Findings and limits, study-wide: Rarefaction curves obtained for sorted subsets showed sequencing incomplete despite large depth.

Between the trimmed V and J ends, which lost 0 bases and 4 bases, there was a span of 9 bases. The CDR3 has 14 residues. The germline CDR1 and CDR2 sequences are LGHNA and YNFKEQ. The sample holds a few counts of this clone. Its matching antigen is unknown. CD45RO negativity and positive selection for CCR7 defined naive CD8 cells, a population that excluded terminally differentiated effector memory CD45RA+ cells. Every contributor of samples was a Caucasian grown-up residing in Nashville, Tennessee. Sequenced by immunoSEQ multiplex PCR; TCRdb stores in-frame clones only, minus some. The data contain about 2 million clones, just under 95% of them seen just once; the ten biggest clones take up around 1.2%.

The receptor's source is a man between 18 and 29 years old in good health. Sequencing used naive CD8+ T cells sorted from blood. The chain uses TRBV4-2 and TRBJ1-2, with unresolved D. The CDR3 bases are TGTGCCAGCAGCCAAGATTTAGGGTTCTATGGCTACACCTTC. This codes for CASSQDLGFYGYTF.